This T cell receptor beta chain was sequenced for a study of STAT5B mutations in CD4+ large granular lymphocyte leukemia. Germline values: CDR1 SGHDN, CDR2 FVKESK. Trimming left V 1 base short and J 10 bases short, with 11 bases between. The length of the CDR3 is 13 residues. Clones were read by immunoSEQ multiplex PCR, and TCRdb kept only the in-frame ones, dropping some. The repertoire holds over 950 clones, with roughly 76% as singletons. Material for sequencing was PBMCs. The sequence was obtained from an older man with CD4+ T-cell large granular lymphocyte leukemia. The genes are TRBV14 and TRBJ2-1; tentative D call: TRBD2 (6 bases). CDR3 in amino acids: CASSQGLGREQFF. CDR3 nucleotides: TGTGCCAGCAGCCAAGGACTAGGACGGGAGCAGTTCTTC.